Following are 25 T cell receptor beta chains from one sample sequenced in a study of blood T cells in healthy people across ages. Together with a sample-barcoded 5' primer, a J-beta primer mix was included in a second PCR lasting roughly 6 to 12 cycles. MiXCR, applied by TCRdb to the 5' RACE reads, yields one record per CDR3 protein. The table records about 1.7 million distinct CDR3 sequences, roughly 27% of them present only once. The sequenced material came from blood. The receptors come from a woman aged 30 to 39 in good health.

The DNA of the CDR3 is TGTGCCAGCAGTTACAGCAGAGCCCAAGAGACCCAGTACTTC. Protein product: CASSYSRAQETQYF. V is TRBV6-6 and J is TRBJ2-7; D not certain. The assigned J gene may be wrong: the sequence end matches TRBJ2-5 better. CDR3 size: 14 residues. In germline, CDR1 is MNHNY, CDR2 SVGAGI (reference sequence).

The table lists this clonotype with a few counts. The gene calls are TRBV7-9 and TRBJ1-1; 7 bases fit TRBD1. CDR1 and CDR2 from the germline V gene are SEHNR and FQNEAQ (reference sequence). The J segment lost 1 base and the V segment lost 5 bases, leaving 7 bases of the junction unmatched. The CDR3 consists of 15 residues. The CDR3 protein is CASSGETGPNTEAFF. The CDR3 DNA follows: TGTGCCAGCAGCGGCGAGACAGGGCCGAACACTGAAGCTTTCTTT.

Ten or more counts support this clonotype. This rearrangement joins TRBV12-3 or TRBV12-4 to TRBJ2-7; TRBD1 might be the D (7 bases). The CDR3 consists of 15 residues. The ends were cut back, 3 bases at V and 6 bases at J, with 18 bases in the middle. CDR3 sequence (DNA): TGTGCCAGCAGTTTGGGACTCAGGGGGATCGGCGAGCAGTACTTC. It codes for CASSLGLRGIGEQYF.

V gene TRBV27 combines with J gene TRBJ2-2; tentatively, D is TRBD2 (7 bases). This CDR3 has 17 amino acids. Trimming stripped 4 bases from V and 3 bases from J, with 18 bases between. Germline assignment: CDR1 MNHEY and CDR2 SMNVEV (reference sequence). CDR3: CASSSLQGLADTGELFF. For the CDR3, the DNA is TGTGCCAGCAGTTCCTTACAGGGCCTAGCGGACACCGGGGAGCTGTTTTTT.

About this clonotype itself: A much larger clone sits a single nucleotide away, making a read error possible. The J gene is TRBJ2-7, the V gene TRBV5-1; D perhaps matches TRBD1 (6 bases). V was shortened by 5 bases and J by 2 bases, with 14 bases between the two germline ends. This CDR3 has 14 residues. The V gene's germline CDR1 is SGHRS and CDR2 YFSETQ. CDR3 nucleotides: TGCGCCAGCAGACGCGTACAGGGACCCTACGAGCAGTACTTC. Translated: CASRRVQGPYEQYF.

CDR3 bases: TGTGCCAGCAGGCCGAACAGGGGCCTGAACACCGGGGAGCTGTTTTTT. Translated, it gives CASRPNRGLNTGELFF. The chain couples TRBV7-2 to TRBJ2-2; 7 bases map to TRBD1. Germline trimming cut 6 bases from V and 1 base from J; bases unmatched to any gene: 8. The CDR3 length is 16 residues. CDR1 and CDR2 from the germline V gene are SGHTA and FQGNSA.

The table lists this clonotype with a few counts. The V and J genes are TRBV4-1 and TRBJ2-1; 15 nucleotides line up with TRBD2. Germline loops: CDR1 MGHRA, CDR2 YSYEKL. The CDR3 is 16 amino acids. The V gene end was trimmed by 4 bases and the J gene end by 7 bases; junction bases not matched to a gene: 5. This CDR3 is CASSLRTSGRGNEQFF. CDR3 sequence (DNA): TGCGCCAGCAGCCTGCGGACTAGCGGGAGGGGGAATGAGCAGTTCTTC.

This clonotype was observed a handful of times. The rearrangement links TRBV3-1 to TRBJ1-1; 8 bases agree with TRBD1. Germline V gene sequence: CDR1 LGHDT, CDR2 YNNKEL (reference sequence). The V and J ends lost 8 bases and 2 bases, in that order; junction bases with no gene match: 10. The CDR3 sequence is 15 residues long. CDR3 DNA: TGTGCCAGCCGTACTCAGGGGGCGGGAAACACTGAAGCTTTCTTT. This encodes CASRTQGAGNTEAFF.

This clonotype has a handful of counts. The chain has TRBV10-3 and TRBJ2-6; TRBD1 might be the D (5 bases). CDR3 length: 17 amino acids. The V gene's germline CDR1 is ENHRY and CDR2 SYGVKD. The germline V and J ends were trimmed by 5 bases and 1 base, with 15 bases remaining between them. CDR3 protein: CAISPWQGTSGANVLTF. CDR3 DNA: TGTGCCATCAGTCCATGGCAGGGAACTTCTGGGGCCAACGTCCTGACTTTC.

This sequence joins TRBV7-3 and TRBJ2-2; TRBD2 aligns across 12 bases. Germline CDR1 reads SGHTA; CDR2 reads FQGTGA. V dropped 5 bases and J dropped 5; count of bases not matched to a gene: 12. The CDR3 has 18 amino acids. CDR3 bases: TGTGCCAGCAGCGCGCCTGACACTAGCGGGGGGTTGACCGGGGAGCTGTTTTTT. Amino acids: CASSAPDTSGGLTGELFF.

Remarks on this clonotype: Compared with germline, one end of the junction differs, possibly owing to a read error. The CDR3 is CTSSPGTVRNQPQHF. The CDR3 bases are TGTACCAGCAGCCCCGGGACAGTACGCAATCAGCCCCAGCATTTT. The gene calls are TRBV7-9 and TRBJ1-5, with 7 bases lining up with TRBD1. CDR1 SEHNR and CDR2 FQNEAQ come from the germline V gene (reference sequence). CDR3 length equals 15 residues. Looking up the rest from reference TRBV7-9 and TRBJ1-5 gives the full variable domain: DTGVSQNPRHKITKRGQNVTFRCDPISEHNRLYWYRQTLGQGPEFLTYFQNEAQLEKSRLLSDRFSAERPKGSFSTLEIQRTEQGDSAMYLCTSSPGTVRNQPQHFGDGTRLSIL.

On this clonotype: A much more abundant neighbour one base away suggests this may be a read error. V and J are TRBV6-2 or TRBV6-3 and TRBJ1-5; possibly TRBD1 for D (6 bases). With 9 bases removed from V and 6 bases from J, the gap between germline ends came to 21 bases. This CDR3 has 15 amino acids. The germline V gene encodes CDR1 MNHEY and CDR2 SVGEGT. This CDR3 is CASRAGVLISQPQHF. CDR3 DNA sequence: TGTGCCAGTCGGGCAGGGGTATTAATCTCTCAGCCCCAGCATTTT.

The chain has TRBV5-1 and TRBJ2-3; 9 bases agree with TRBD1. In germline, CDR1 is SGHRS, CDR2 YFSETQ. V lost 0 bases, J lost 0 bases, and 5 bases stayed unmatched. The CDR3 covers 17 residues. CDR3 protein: CASSLEPGQGSTDTQYF. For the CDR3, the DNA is TGCGCCAGCAGCTTGGAGCCGGGACAGGGCAGCACAGATACGCAGTATTTT.

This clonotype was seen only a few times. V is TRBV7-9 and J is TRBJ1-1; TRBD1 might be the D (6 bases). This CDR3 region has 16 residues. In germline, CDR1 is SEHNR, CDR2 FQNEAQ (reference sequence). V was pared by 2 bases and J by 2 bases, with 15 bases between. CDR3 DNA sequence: TGTGCCAGCAGCTTACAGGGGCTGCCGTCAAACACTGAAGCTTTCTTT. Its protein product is CASSLQGLPSNTEAFF.

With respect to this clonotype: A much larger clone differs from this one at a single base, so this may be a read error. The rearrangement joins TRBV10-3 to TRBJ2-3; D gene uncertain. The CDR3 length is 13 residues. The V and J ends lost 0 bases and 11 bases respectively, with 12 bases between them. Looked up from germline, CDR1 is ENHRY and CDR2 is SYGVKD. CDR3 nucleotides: TGTGCCATCAGTGAGTCGGAAGGTACTATGCAGTATTTT. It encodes CAISESEGTMQYF.

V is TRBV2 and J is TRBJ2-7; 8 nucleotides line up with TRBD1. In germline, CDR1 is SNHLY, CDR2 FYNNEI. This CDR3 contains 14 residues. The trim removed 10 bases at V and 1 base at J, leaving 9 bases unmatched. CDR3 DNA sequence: TGTGCCAACAGAAGACAGGGGTTATCCTACGAGCAGTACTTC. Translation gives CANRRQGLSYEQYF.

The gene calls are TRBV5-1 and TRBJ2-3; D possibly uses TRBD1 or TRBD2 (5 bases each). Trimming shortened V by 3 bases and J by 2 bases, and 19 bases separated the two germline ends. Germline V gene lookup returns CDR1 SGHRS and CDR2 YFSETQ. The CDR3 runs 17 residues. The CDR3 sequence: CASSSPPGTTHTDTQYF. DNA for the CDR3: TGCGCCAGCAGCTCACCCCCCGGGACCACACACACAGATACGCAGTATTTT.

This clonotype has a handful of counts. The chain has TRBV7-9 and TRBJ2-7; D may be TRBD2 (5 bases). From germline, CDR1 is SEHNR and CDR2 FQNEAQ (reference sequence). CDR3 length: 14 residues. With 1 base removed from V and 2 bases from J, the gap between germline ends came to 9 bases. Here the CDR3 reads CASSLEGETYEQYF. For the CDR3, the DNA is TGTGCCAGCAGCTTAGAGGGAGAGACCTACGAGCAGTACTTC.

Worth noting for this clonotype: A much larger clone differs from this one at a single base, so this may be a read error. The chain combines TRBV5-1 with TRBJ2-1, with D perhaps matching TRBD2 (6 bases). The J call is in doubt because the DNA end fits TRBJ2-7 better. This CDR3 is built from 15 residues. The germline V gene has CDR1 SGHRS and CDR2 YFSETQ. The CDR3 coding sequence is TGCGCCAGCAGCTTGGAGGTCGGGGGTTACAATGAGCAGTACTTC. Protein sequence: CASSLEVGGYNEQYF.

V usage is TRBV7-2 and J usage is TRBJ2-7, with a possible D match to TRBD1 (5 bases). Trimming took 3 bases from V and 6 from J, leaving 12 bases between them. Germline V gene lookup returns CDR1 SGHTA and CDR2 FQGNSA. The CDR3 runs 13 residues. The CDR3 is CASSFGQTIEQYF. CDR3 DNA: TGTGCCAGCAGCTTCGGACAAACAATCGAGCAGTACTTC.

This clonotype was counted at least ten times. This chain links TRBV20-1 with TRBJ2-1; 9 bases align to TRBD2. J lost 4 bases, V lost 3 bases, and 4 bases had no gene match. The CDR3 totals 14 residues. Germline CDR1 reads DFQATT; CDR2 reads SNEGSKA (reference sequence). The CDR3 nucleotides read TGCAGTGCTAGTTCTAGCGGGAATTACAATGAGCAGTTCTTC. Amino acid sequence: CSASSSGNYNEQFF.

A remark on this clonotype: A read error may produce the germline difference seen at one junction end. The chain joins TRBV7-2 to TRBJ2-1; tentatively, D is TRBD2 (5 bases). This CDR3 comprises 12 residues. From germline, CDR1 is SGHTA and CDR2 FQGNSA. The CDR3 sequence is CASSWPDGSLVF. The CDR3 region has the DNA TGTGCCAGCAGCTGGCCCGATGGGAGCCTGGTCTTC.

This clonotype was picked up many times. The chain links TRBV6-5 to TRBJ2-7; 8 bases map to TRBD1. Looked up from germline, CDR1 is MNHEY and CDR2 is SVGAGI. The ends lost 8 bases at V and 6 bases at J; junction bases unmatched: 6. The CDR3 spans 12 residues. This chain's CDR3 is CASSVRGREQYF. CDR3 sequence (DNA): TGTGCCAGCTCGGTCAGGGGGCGCGAGCAGTACTTC.

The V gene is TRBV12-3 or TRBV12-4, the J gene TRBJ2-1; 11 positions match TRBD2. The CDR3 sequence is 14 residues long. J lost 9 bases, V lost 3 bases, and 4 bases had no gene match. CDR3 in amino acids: CASSFLAGGTEQFF. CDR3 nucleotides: TGTGCCAGCAGTTTCTTAGCGGGGGGGACTGAGCAGTTCTTC.

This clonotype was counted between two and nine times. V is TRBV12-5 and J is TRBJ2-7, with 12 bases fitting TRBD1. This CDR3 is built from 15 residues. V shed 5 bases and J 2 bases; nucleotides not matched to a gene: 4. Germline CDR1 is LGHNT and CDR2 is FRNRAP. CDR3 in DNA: TGTGCTAGTGGTCCGGGACAGGGGGCAGCCTACGAGCAGTACTTC. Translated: CASGPGQGAAYEQYF.